The rows below give T cell receptor beta chains drawn from one sample of a study of T cells after yellow fever vaccination. TCRdb reprocessed the 5' RACE reads via MiXCR and lists one record per CDR3 protein. The sample holds roughly 260,000 distinct CDR3 sequences, about an eighth seen once. The specimen comprised CD4+ T cells sorted from PBMCs, sampled 45 days after the yellow fever booster vaccination. These receptors came from a man in his thirties or forties who received the YFV17D yellow fever vaccine. The CDR3 runs from the conserved cysteine through the conserved F or W. D genes are given only for firm matches. Clone size appears in some rows only: once, few, many, or a class for an expanded clone.

V: TRBV2
size: -
D: TRBD2
J: TRBJ2-4
CDR3: CASTPGRVWEGPWGNIQYF
DNA: TGTGCCAGCACCCCCGGACGAGTGTGGGAGGGCCCGTGGGGGAACATTCAGTACTTC

V: TRBV5-1
size: few
D: TRBD1
J: TRBJ2-7
CDR3: CASSPGQDLREQYF
DNA: TGCGCCAGCAGCCCCGGACAGGACCTACGAGAGCAGTACTTC

V: TRBV5-1
size: many
D: -
J: TRBJ2-7
CDR3: CASSLAGGRYEQYF
DNA: TGCGCCAGCAGCTTGGCTGGGGGGCGTTACGAGCAGTACTTC

V: TRBV20-1
size: many
D: -
J: TRBJ2-1
CDR3: CSAPKLVSLNEQFF
DNA: TGCAGTGCTCCCAAGCTCGTTTCCCTCAATGAGCAGTTCTTC

V: TRBV7-2
size: -
D: -
J: TRBJ2-3
CDR3: CASSFRGGRSTDTQYF
DNA: TGTGCCAGCAGCTTCAGGGGGGGGCGTAGCACAGATACGCAGTATTTT

V: TRBV7-9
size: -
D: -
J: TRBJ2-6
CDR3: CASSLVLSSGANVLTF
DNA: TGTGCCAGCAGCTTAGTCCTCAGCTCTGGGGCCAACGTCCTGACTTTC

V: TRBV5-5
size: many
D: -
J: TRBJ2-2
CDR3: CASSPDPAGELFF
DNA: TGTGCCAGCAGCCCCGACCCCGCCGGGGAGCTGTTTTTT

V: TRBV7-2
size: -
D: -
J: TRBJ2-2
CDR3: CASSPGATNTGELFF
DNA: TGTGCCAGCAGCCCAGGGGCAACGAACACCGGGGAGCTGTTTTTT

V: TRBV4-2
size: few
D: -
J: TRBJ2-7
CDR3: CASSLQGRLVSKSYEQYF
DNA: TGTGCCAGCAGCCTACAGGGTCGGCTAGTATCGAAATCCTACGAGCAGTACTTC

V: TRBV7-6
size: few
D: -
J: TRBJ2-7
CDR3: CASSLVPAKIGSSYEQYF
DNA: TGTGCCAGCAGCTTAGTCCCCGCCAAGATCGGAAGCTCCTACGAGCAGTACTTC

V: TRBV20-1
size: few
D: -
J: TRBJ2-3
CDR3: CSGRKKADTQYF
DNA: TGCAGTGGTAGAAAAAAGGCAGATACGCAGTATTTT

V: TRBV6-4
size: -
D: TRBD2
J: TRBJ2-3
CDR3: CASTPGTGRTDTQYF
DNA: TGTGCCAGCACTCCCGGGACCGGGAGGACAGATACGCAGTATTTT

V: TRBV7-2
size: -
D: -
J: TRBJ2-1
CDR3: CASSLLSWYEQFF
DNA: TGTGCCAGCAGCTTACTTAGTTGGTATGAGCAGTTCTTC

V: TRBV12-3/TRBV12-4
size: -
D: -
J: TRBJ1-6
CDR3: CTIMLRTPNSPLHF
DNA: TGTACCATCATGCTCCGGACGCCTAATTCACCCCTCCACTTT

V: TRBV29-1
size: few
D: -
J: TRBJ2-3
CDR3: CSVETAARGSDTQYF
DNA: TGCAGCGTTGAAACGGCCGCGAGGGGTTCAGATACGCAGTATTTT

V: TRBV29-1
size: few
D: -
J: TRBJ1-4
CDR3: CSVGGRNEKLFF
DNA: TGCAGCGTTGGGGGGCGGAATGAAAAACTGTTTTTT

V: TRBV20-1
size: -
D: TRBD1
J: TRBJ2-1
CDR3: CSARGTGDLNEQFF
DNA: TGCAGTGCTAGGGGGACAGGGGATTTAAATGAGCAGTTCTTC

V: TRBV20-1
size: -
D: -
J: TRBJ1-5
CDR3: CSARTGYNQPQHF
DNA: TGCAGTGCTAGAACGGGATACAATCAGCCCCAGCATTTT

V: TRBV7-2
size: few
D: TRBD2
J: TRBJ2-7
CDR3: CASSLFAAGGDYEQYF
DNA: TGTGCCAGCAGCTTATTCGCAGCGGGAGGAGACTACGAGCAGTACTTC

V: TRBV29-1
size: -
D: -
J: TRBJ2-7
CDR3: CSVRSGHRAYEQYF
DNA: TGCAGCGTTAGGTCGGGACACCGAGCCTACGAGCAGTACTTC

V: TRBV20-1
size: -
D: TRBD2
J: TRBJ2-1
CDR3: CSASPLAGAYNEQFF
DNA: TGCAGTGCTAGTCCCCTAGCGGGAGCTTACAATGAGCAGTTCTTC

V: TRBV27
size: few
D: TRBD2
J: TRBJ2-7
CDR3: CASSSGAGLTYEQYF
DNA: TGTGCCAGCAGTTCCGGCGCGGGACTAACCTACGAGCAGTACTTC

V: TRBV4-3
size: few
D: -
J: TRBJ2-3
CDR3: CASSQDRGRRTDTQYF
DNA: TGCGCCAGCAGCCAAGATCGGGGACGTCGGACAGATACGCAGTATTTT

V: TRBV5-5
size: -
D: -
J: TRBJ1-5
CDR3: CASSFIPVSNQPQHF
DNA: TGTGCCAGCAGCTTTATCCCCGTGAGCAATCAGCCCCAGCATTTT

V: TRBV2
size: few
D: -
J: TRBJ1-2
CDR3: CASSEYNNYGYTF
DNA: TGTGCCAGCAGTGAATACAACAACTATGGCTACACCTTC

V: TRBV25-1
size: -
D: TRBD1
J: TRBJ2-3
CDR3: CASRSTGGKYF
DNA: TGTGCCAGCCGGTCGACAGGGGGCAAGTATTTT

V: TRBV28
size: few
D: -
J: TRBJ1-2
CDR3: CASSLDEGVHGYTF
DNA: TGTGCCAGCAGTTTAGATGAAGGGGTCCACGGCTACACCTTC

V: TRBV7-9
size: few
D: TRBD2
J: TRBJ2-7
CDR3: CASSDGRIGTRGLEQYF
DNA: TGTGCCAGCAGCGATGGACGGATCGGGACTAGGGGCCTCGAGCAGTACTTC

V: TRBV6-1
size: -
D: -
J: TRBJ2-7
CDR3: CASSPGRRSYEQYF
DNA: TGTGCCAGCAGTCCGGGACGGCGCTCCTACGAGCAGTACTTC

V: TRBV20-1
size: few
D: TRBD1
J: TRBJ1-2
CDR3: CSARGGPQGKSF
DNA: TGCAGTGCCAGGGGGGGACCACAGGGGAAGAGCTTC

V: TRBV24-1
size: -
D: -
J: TRBJ2-7
CDR3: CATSDLKRLFYEQYF
DNA: TGTGCCACCAGTGATTTGAAGAGGCTGTTCTACGAGCAGTACTTC

V: TRBV2
size: -
D: TRBD2
J: TRBJ2-7
CDR3: CASSVLAGVFHF
DNA: TGTGCCAGCAGCGTTCTAGCGGGAGTGTTTCACTTC

V: TRBV5-1
size: few
D: TRBD2
J: TRBJ2-5
CDR3: CATRASGLETQYF
DNA: TGCGCCACCCGGGCTAGCGGATTAGAGACCCAGTACTTC

V: TRBV30
size: -
D: -
J: TRBJ2-3
CDR3: CAWSIDRQLTDTQYF
DNA: TGTGCCTGGAGTATAGACAGGCAACTAACAGATACGCAGTATTTT

V: TRBV11-1
size: -
D: TRBD2
J: TRBJ2-1
CDR3: CASSLARPSGRHVNEQFF
DNA: TGTGCCAGCAGCTTAGCGCGACCTAGCGGGAGGCATGTTAATGAGCAGTTCTTC